This T cell receptor beta chain comes out of a study of blood T cell repertoires in COVID-19. The CDR3 covers 13 residues. Germline V gives CDR1 LNHDA, CDR2 SQIVND (reference sequence). Trimming stripped 6 bases from V and 3 bases from J, with 9 bases between. Using immunoSEQ multiplex PCR, the repertoire was profiled, and TCRdb retains in-frame clones only, with some absent. Among 300,000 to 400,000 clones listed, 88% were seen once. The chain recombines TRBV19 with TRBJ1-3, with unresolved D. The specimen was PBMCs or T cells enriched from blood (not recorded which). This TCR came from a man younger than 40 who had recovered from COVID-19. The CDR3, as DNA: TGTGCCAGTAGCCACAGAAGTGGAAACACCATATATTTT. Amino acid sequence: CASSHRSGNTIYF.